The rows below give T cell receptor beta chains drawn from one sample of a study of blood T cell repertoires in COVID-19. Profiling relied on immunoSEQ multiplex PCR, and the TCRdb table lists in-frame clones only, not all of them. The sample consists of about 67,000 clones, 87% of them appearing once. The sequenced sample consisted of peripheral blood. Every receptor here comes from a woman aged 80 or older with acute or convalescent COVID-19. The CDR3 runs from the conserved cysteine through the conserved F or W. A D gene is named only where the DNA matches it firmly. Only part of the rows carry a size: once, few, many, or a class if the clone is expanded.

CDR3 protein: CASSLGGGTGAYEQYF; CDR3 DNA: TGTGCCAGCAGTTTAGGAGGGGGGACAGGGGCCTACGAGCAGTACTTC; D gene: TRBD1; V gene: TRBV28; J gene: TRBJ2-7; clone size: .
CDR3 protein: CASSVAGGKGGYTF; CDR3 DNA: TGTGCCAGCAGCGTCGCAGGGGGCAAGGGTGGCTACACCTTC; D gene: TRBD1; V gene: TRBV9; J gene: TRBJ1-2; clone size: .
CDR3 protein: CATSAGTSGRDEQFF; CDR3 DNA: TGTGCCACCAGTGCCGGGACTAGCGGGAGGGATGAGCAGTTCTTC; D gene: TRBD2; V gene: TRBV24-1; J gene: TRBJ2-1; clone size: .
CDR3 protein: CASSVGSQYEQYF; CDR3 DNA: TGTGCCAGCAGTGTCGGGAGTCAATACGAGCAGTACTTC; D gene: .; V gene: TRBV12-3/TRBV12-4; J gene: TRBJ2-7; clone size: .
CDR3 protein: CASSFGTGRRETQYF; CDR3 DNA: TGTGCCAGCAGCTTCGGAACAGGCCGCCGGGAGACCCAGTACTTC; D gene: .; V gene: TRBV11-2; J gene: TRBJ2-5; clone size: .
CDR3 protein: CASSYNRGLYEQYF; CDR3 DNA: TGTGCCAGCAGTTACAACCGGGGTCTCTACGAGCAGTACTTC; D gene: .; V gene: TRBV6-5; J gene: TRBJ2-7; clone size: .
CDR3 protein: CASQRNTIYF; CDR3 DNA: TGTGCCAGCCAAAGAAACACCATATATTTT; D gene: .; V gene: TRBV19; J gene: TRBJ1-3; clone size: .
CDR3 protein: CASSLGGPETQYF; CDR3 DNA: TGCGCCAGCAGCCTAGGGGGCCCAGAGACCCAGTACTTC; D gene: TRBD1; V gene: TRBV5-1; J gene: TRBJ2-5; clone size: .
CDR3 protein: CASGRLENTEAFF; CDR3 DNA: TGTGCCAGTGGCCGCCTAGAGAACACTGAAGCTTTCTTT; D gene: .; V gene: TRBV19; J gene: TRBJ1-1; clone size: once
CDR3 protein: CASSEAGGRRTEAFF; CDR3 DNA: TGTGCCAGCAGTGAAGCGGGAGGCCGGAGGACTGAAGCTTTCTTT; D gene: .; V gene: TRBV2; J gene: TRBJ1-1; clone size: .
CDR3 protein: CASSSRSEQFF; CDR3 DNA: TGTGCCAGCAGCTCGAGGTCCGAGCAGTTCTTC; D gene: .; V gene: TRBV11-3; J gene: TRBJ2-1; clone size: .
CDR3 protein: CASSFRRTGTVEQYF; CDR3 DNA: TGTGCCAGCAGTTTCCGCAGGACAGGGACGGTCGAGCAGTACTTC; D gene: TRBD1; V gene: TRBV28; J gene: TRBJ2-7; clone size: .
CDR3 protein: CASSDFDCYGYTF; CDR3 DNA: TGTGCCAGCAGTGACTTTGACTGCTATGGCTACACCTTC; D gene: .; V gene: TRBV6-4; J gene: TRBJ1-2; clone size: .
CDR3 protein: CASSPIQGAGYGYTF; CDR3 DNA: TGCGCCAGCAGCCCAATACAGGGGGCGGGCTATGGCTACACCTTC; D gene: TRBD1; V gene: TRBV4-3; J gene: TRBJ1-2; clone size: once
CDR3 protein: CASSLPLAGTNTDTQYF; CDR3 DNA: TGCGCCAGCAGCTTGCCACTAGCGGGGACCAACACAGATACGCAGTATTTT; D gene: TRBD2; V gene: TRBV5-1; J gene: TRBJ2-3; clone size: .
CDR3 protein: CASRPSGGSDYGYTF; CDR3 DNA: TGCGCCAGCAGACCTTCAGGGGGCTCTGACTATGGCTACACCTTC; D gene: TRBD1; V gene: TRBV5-1; J gene: TRBJ1-2; clone size: .
CDR3 protein: CASSQPGLADYEQYF; CDR3 DNA: TGTGCCAGCAGCCAACCTGGACTAGCGGACTACGAGCAGTACTTC; D gene: TRBD2; V gene: TRBV3-1/TRBV3-2; J gene: TRBJ2-7; clone size: .
CDR3 protein: CASSPATANYGYTF; CDR3 DNA: TGTGCCAGTAGTCCGGCGACAGCTAACTATGGCTACACCTTC; D gene: .; V gene: TRBV19; J gene: TRBJ1-2; clone size: .
CDR3 protein: CASSLEGERTGELFF; CDR3 DNA: TGCGCCAGCAGCTTGGAAGGGGAAAGGACCGGGGAGCTGTTTTTT; D gene: .; V gene: TRBV5-1; J gene: TRBJ2-2; clone size: .
CDR3 protein: CASSLGRGATNTGELFF; CDR3 DNA: TGTGCCAGCAGCTTGGGTAGGGGCGCTACTAACACCGGGGAGCTGTTTTTT; D gene: .; V gene: TRBV5-5; J gene: TRBJ2-2; clone size: .
CDR3 protein: CASSRQGSYEQYF; CDR3 DNA: TGTGCCAGCAGTCGACAGGGGTCCTACGAGCAGTACTTC; D gene: TRBD1; V gene: TRBV27; J gene: TRBJ2-7; clone size: once
CDR3 protein: CASGTLGGGTQYF; CDR3 DNA: TGTGCCAGCGGTACCTTAGGGGGTGGGACCCAGTACTTC; D gene: .; V gene: TRBV12-3/TRBV12-4; J gene: TRBJ2-5; clone size: .
CDR3 protein: CASSFWAADTGELFF; CDR3 DNA: TGTGCCAGCAGTTTCTGGGCCGCTGACACCGGGGAGCTGTTTTTT; D gene: .; V gene: TRBV2; J gene: TRBJ2-2; clone size: once